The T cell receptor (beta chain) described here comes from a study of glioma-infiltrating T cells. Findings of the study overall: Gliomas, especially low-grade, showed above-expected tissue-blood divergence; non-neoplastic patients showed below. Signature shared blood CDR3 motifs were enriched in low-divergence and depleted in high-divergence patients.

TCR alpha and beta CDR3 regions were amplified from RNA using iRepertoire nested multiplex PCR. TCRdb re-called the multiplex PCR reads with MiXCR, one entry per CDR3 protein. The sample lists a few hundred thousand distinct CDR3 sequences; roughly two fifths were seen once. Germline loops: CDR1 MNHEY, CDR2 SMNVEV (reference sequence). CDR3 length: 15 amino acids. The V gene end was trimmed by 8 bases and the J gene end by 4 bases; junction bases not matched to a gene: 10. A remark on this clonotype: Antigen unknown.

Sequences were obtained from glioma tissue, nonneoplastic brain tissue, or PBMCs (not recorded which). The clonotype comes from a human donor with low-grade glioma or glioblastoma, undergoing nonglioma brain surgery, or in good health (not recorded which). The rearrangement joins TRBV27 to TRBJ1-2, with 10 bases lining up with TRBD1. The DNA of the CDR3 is TGTGCCAGCTCATCCCTGGACAGGGGGTCCTATGGCTACACCTTC. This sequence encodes CASSSLDRGSYGYTF.